This record covers a single T cell receptor beta chain. Its antigen is currently unknown. The CDR3 length is 11 residues. Trimming took off 6 bases at V and 3 bases at J, with 5 bases between the two ends. CDR1 is SNHLY and CDR2 is FYNNEI in the germline V gene. At sampling all donors were nominally healthy, likely with unrecorded immune exposures. In the PCR, 60 Vbeta and 13 Jbeta primers were used. TCRdb's table, derived via immunoSEQ multiplex PCR, lists solely in-frame clones and lacks some. The table records approximately 160,000 clones, 65% to 80% of them present only once. The source of the sample is a study of cytomegalovirus exposure and HLA in healthy donors. Whole-study findings and limits: A later analysis found most CMV-associated TCR beta chains apparently HLA-restricted. Using a false discovery rate of 0.05, a later analysis showed that 16,951 TCR beta sequences were associated with HLA alleles.

The receptor's source is a middle-aged woman in good health and CMV-seropositive. The chain joins TRBV2 to TRBJ1-1; no clear D gene. Sequenced sample: PBMCs. The CDR3 DNA is TGTGCCAGCAGGCGATACACTGAAGCTTTCTTT. Translated: CASRRYTEAFF.